The 8 T cell receptor beta chains listed next were all sequenced from one sample in a study of tumor-infiltrating lymphocytes in primary liver carcinoma. DNA and RNA were both co-extracted from 20-30 mg of bulk tissue that had not been sorted. TCR beta cDNA was reverse-transcribed from around 0.55 ug of total RNA. The reaction used a constant-region primer and ProtoScript II reverse transcriptase. Libraries covering TCR beta were generated through three nested multiplex PCR rounds (using a slightly modified ARM-PCR). With TRBV1-TRBV30 forward primers and a C-beta reverse primer, the first two PCR rounds were run for 9 to 10 cycles each. TCRdb fed the multiplex PCR reads into MiXCR, producing one record per CDR3 protein. This sample has approximately 110,000 distinct CDR3 sequences, with around 64% found just once. The source material was liver tumor tissue from sampling region 3. Subset here: tumor region T3, left-lateral pole. These TCRs come from a woman aged 60-75 years with primary liver carcinoma and hepatitis B virus infection.

This clonotype was counted between two and nine times. The chain combines TRBV18 with TRBJ2-1, with TRBD1 identical over 9 bases. V trimming: 3 bases; J trimming: 2 bases; junction bases outside the gene matches: 5. The CDR3 spans 16 residues. Germline loops: CDR1 KGHSH, CDR2 LQKENI. This CDR3 reads CASSPDRGRAYNEQFF. The CDR3 DNA reads TGTGCCAGCTCACCGGACAGGGGCAGGGCCTACAATGAGCAGTTCTTC.

This clonotype has a handful of counts. The chain carries TRBV11-2 and TRBJ2-7; TRBD2 agrees at 12 bases. The CDR3 is 16 residues long. Germline V gives CDR1 SGHAT, CDR2 FQNNGV. V trimming: 7 bases; J trimming: 2 bases; junction bases outside the gene matches: 9. CDR3 nucleotides: TGTGCCAGCATTTTTACACTAGCGGGAGGTACCTACGAGCAGTACTTC. This codes for CASIFTLAGGTYEQYF. The entire variable domain, with the rest obtained from reference TRBV11-2 and TRBJ2-7, is as follows: EAGVAQSPRYKIIEKRQSVAFWCNPISGHATLYWYQQILGQGPKLLIQFQNNGVVDDSQLPKDRFSAERLKGVDSTLKIQPAKLEDSAVYLCASIFTLAGGTYEQYFGPGTRLTVT.

This clonotype has a handful of counts. The CDR3 here is CSVPALGVRENRKSYNEQFF. The CDR3 DNA sequence: TGCAGCGTTCCCGCGTTGGGTGTTCGGGAGAACAGAAAATCCTACAATGAGCAGTTCTTC. The V and J genes are TRBV29-1 and TRBJ2-1; D perhaps matches TRBD2 (6 bases). The V and J ends lost 5 bases and 1 base respectively, with 30 bases between them. This CDR3 has 20 amino acids. Germline V gene lookup returns CDR1 SQVTM and CDR2 ANQGSEA.

A remark on this clonotype: A read error may be the cause here, since a much bigger clone is one base away. V and J are TRBV5-1 and TRBJ2-1, with 11 bases aligning to TRBD2. The CDR3 runs to 18 residues. Trimming took 0 bases from V and 2 from J; bases not matched to a gene: 7. CDR1 and CDR2 (germline): SGHRS, YFSETQ. The CDR3 is CASSLEVGSGRAYNEQFF. The CDR3 bases are TGCGCCAGCAGCTTGGAGGTTGGTAGCGGGAGGGCCTACAATGAGCAGTTCTTC.

With regard to this clonotype: The junction does not match germline at one end; this may be a read error. V gene TRBV10-3 combines with J gene TRBJ2-7; the D gene is possibly TRBD2 (5 bases). From germline, CDR1 is ENHRY and CDR2 SYGVKD. The CDR3 is made up of 14 amino acids. Written as DNA, the CDR3 is TGTGCCATCACTGAGTCCCTGGACTCCTACGAGCAATATTTC. This sequence encodes CAITESLDSYEQYF.

In this sample, this clonotype turned up a few times. One base away lies a much larger clone, so this may be a sequencing read error. J is TRBJ2-4 and V is TRBV6-5; D may match TRBD1 or TRBD2 (5 bases each). In germline, CDR1 is MNHEY, CDR2 SVGAGI. V was clipped by 3 bases and J by 7 bases, with 13 bases between them. The CDR3 runs 14 residues. CDR3 sequence (DNA): TGTGCCAGCAGTTATGGGGACGCCAGGAACATTCAGTACTTC. Protein sequence: CASSYGDARNIQYF.

For this clonotype: A read error may be the cause here, since a much bigger clone is one base away. The chain is built from TRBV14 and TRBJ2-1; D may be TRBD2 (5 bases). CDR3 size: 16 residues. CDR1 SGHDN and CDR2 FVKESK come from the germline V gene. V dropped 3 bases and J dropped 6 bases, with 18 bases sitting between them. The CDR3 bases are TGTGCCAGCAGCCAGGGTATTGTTTGGAGGTGCAATGAGCAGTTCTTC. It yields the protein CASSQGIVWRCNEQFF. Full variable domain (missing parts from reference TRBV14 and TRBJ2-1): EAGVTQFPSHSVIEKGQTVTLRCDPISGHDNLYWYRRVMGKEIKFLLHFVKESKQDESGMPNNRFLAERTGGTYSTLKVQPAELEDSGVYFCASSQGIVWRCNEQFFGPGTRLTVL.

Note on this clonotype: The CDR3 end shows no conserved phenylalanine or tryptophan, and so a read error is likely. The genes are TRBV6-2 or TRBV6-3 and TRBJ2-5; 7 bases agree with TRBD1. The germline gives CDR1 MNHEY, CDR2 SVGEGT. The CDR3 has 12 amino acids. The CDR3 loop reads CVTRQGVKTQYL. The CDR3 nucleotides read TGTGTCACCAGACAGGGTGTAAAGACCCAGTACTTA.